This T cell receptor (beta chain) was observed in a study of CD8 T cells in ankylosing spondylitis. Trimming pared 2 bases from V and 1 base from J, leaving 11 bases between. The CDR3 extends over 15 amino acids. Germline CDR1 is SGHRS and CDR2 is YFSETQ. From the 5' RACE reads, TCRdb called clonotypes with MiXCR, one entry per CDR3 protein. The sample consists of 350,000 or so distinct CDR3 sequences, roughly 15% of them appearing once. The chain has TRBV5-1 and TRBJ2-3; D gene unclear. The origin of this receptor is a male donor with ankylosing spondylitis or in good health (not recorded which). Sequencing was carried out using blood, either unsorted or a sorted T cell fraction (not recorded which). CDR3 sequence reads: CASSFFSTGTDTQYF. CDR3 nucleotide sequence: TGCGCCAGCAGCTTTTTTAGCACCGGCACAGATACGCAGTATTTT.